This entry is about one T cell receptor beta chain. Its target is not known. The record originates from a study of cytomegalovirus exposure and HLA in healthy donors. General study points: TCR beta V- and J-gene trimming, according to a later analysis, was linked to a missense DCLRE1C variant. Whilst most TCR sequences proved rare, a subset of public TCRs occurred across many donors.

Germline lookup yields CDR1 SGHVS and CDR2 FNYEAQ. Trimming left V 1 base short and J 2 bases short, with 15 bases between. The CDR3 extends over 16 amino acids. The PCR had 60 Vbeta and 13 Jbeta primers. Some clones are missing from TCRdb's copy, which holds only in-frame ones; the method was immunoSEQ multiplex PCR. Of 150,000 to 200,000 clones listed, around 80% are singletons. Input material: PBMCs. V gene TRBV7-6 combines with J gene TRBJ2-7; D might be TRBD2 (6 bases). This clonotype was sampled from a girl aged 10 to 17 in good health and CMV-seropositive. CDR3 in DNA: TGTGCCAGCAGCTTAGAGGTGGGGGACTTTACCTACGAGCAGTACTTC. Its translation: CASSLEVGDFTYEQYF.